The clone carrying this TCR beta chain was picked up a small number of times. Its antigen is unknown. The entry originates in a study of blood T cells in healthy people across ages. At the level of the study: Template-switching capture recovered about one barcoded beta molecule per two T cells. Study conclusions and caveats: Naive and antigen-experienced cells could not be conclusively compared, given unsorted PBMCs. Researchers judged that diversity estimates from one million T cells fell short of true values.

Alongside a J-beta primer mix, a sample-barcoded 5' primer served in a second PCR lasting about 7 to 12 cycles. Template switching added a 12-random-nucleotide identifier to every cDNA molecule. TCRdb itself ran the 5' RACE reads through MiXCR, one entry per CDR3 protein. The sample lists fewer than 800,000 distinct CDR3 sequences; 32% were seen once. Germline CDR1 reads GTSNPN; CDR2 reads SVGIG (reference sequence). The V gene lost 4 bases and the J gene lost 1 base, with 10 bases spanning the gap. The CDR3 has 13 residues. The gene calls are TRBV30 and TRBJ1-1; D remains ambiguous. The receptor was derived from a woman older than 75 in good health. The sequenced sample was blood. CDR3 DNA sequence: TGTGCCTGGACCCCGTCCTCGAACACTGAAGCTTTCTTT. The encoded protein is CAWTPSSNTEAFF.